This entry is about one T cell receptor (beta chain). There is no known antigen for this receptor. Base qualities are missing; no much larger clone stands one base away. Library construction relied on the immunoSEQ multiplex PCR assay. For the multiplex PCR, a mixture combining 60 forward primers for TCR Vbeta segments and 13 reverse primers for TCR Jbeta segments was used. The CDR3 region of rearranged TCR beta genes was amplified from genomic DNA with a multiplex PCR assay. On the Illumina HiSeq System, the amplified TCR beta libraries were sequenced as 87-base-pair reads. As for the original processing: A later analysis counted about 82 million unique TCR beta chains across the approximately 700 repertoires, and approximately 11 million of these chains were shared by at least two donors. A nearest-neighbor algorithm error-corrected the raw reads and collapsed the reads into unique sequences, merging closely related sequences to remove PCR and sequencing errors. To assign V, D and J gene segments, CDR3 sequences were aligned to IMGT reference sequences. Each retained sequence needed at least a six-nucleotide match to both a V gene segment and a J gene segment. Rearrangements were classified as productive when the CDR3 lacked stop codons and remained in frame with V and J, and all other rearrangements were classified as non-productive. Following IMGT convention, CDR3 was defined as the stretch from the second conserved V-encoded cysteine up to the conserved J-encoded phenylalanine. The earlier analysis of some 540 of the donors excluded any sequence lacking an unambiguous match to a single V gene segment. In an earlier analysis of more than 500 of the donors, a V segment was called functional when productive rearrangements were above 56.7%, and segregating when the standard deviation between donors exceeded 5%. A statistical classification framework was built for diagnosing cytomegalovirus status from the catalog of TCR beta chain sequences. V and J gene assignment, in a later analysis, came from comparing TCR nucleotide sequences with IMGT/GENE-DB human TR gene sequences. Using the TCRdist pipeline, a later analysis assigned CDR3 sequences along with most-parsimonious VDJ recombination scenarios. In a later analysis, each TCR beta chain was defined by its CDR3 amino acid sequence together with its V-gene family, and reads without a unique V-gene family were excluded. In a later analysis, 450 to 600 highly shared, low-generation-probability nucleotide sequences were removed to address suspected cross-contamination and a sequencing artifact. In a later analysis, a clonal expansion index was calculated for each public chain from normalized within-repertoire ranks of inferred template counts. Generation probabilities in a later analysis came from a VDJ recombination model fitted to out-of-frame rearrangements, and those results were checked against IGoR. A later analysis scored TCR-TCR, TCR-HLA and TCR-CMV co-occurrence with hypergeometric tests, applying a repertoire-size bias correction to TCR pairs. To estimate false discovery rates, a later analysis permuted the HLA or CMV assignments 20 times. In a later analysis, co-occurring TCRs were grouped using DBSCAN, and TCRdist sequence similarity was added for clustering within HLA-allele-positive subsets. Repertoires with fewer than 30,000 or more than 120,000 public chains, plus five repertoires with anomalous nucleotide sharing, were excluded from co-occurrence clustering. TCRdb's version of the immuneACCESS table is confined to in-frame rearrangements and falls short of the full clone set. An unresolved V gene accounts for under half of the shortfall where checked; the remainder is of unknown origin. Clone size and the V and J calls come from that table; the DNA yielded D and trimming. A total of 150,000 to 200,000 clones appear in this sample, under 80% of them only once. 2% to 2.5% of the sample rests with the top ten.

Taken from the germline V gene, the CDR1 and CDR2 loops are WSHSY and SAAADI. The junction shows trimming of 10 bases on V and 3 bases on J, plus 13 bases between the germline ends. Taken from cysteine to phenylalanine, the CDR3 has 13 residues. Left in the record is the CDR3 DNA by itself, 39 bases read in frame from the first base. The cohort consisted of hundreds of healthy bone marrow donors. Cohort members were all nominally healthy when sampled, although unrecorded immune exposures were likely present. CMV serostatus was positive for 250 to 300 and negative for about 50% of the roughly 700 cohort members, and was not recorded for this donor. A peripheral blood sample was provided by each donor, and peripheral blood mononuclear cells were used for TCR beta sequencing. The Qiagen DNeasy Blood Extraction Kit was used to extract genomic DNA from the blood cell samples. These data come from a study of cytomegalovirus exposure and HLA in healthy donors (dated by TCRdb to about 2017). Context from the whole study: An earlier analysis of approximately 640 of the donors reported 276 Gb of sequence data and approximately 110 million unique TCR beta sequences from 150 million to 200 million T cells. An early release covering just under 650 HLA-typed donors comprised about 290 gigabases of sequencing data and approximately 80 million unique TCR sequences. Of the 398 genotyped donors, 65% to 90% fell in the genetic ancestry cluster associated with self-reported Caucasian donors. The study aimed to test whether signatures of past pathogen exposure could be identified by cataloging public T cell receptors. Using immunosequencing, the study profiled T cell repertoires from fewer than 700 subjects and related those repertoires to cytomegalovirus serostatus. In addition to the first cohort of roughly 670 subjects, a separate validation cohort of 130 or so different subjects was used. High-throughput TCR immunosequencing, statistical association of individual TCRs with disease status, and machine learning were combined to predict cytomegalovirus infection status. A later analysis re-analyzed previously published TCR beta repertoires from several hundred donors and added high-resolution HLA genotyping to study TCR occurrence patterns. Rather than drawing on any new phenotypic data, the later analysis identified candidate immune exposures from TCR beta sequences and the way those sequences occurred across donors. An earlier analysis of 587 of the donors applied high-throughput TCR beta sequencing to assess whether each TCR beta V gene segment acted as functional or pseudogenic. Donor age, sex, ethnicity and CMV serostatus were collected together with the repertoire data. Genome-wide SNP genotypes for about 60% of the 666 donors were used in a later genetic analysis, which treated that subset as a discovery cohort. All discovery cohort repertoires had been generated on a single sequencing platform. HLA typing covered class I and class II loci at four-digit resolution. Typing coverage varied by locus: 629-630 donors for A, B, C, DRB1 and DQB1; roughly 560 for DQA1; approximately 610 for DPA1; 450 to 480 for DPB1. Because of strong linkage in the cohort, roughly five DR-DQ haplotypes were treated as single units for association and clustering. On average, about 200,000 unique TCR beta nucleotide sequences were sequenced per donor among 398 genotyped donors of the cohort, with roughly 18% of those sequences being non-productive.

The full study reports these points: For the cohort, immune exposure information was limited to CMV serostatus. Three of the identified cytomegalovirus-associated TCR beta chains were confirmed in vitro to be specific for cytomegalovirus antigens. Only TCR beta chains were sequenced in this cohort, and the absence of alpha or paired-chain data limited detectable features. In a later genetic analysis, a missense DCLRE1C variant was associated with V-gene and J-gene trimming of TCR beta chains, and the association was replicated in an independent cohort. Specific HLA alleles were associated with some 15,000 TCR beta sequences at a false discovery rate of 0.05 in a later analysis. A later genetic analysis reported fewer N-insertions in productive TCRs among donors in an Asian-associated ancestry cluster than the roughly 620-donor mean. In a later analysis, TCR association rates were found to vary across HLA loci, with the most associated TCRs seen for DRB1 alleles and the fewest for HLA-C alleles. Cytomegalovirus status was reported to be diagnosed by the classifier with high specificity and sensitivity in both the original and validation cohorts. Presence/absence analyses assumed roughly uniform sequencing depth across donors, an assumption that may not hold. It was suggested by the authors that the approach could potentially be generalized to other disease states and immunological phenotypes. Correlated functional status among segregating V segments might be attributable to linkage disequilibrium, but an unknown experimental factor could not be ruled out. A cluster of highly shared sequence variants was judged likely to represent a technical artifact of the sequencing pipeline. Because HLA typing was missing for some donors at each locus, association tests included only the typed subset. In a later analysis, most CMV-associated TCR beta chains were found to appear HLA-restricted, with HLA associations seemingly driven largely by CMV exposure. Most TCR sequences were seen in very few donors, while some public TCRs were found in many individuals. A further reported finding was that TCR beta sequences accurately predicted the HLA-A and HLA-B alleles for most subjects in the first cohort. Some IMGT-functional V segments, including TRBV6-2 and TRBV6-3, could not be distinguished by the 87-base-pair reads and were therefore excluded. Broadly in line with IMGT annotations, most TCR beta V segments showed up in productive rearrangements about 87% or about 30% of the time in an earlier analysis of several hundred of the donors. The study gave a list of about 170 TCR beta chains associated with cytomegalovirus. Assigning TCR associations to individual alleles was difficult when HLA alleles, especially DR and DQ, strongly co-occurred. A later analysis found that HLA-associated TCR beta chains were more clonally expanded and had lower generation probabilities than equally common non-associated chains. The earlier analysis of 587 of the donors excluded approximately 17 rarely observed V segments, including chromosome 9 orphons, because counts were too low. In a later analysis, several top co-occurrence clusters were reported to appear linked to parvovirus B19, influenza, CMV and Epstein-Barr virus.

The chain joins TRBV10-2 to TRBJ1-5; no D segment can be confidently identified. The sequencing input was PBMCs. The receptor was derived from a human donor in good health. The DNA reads TGCGCCACCGCTACGGCGGCCAATCAGCCCCAGCATTTT. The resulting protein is CATATAANQPQHF.